This T cell receptor beta chain originates from a study of T-cell memory formation after mild COVID-19. Germline V CDR1 and CDR2: MNHEY, SVGAGI. V lost 5 bases to trimming and J lost 11 bases; unmatched junction nucleotides: 8. The CDR3 is 12 residues long. TCRdb reprocessed the 5' RACE reads with MiXCR, giving one entry per CDR3 protein. The table has 250,000 to 300,000 distinct CDR3 sequences, approximately 19% seen once. J is TRBJ1-1 and V is TRBV6-5; TRBD1 agrees at 7 bases. Sequencing was done on a sample of PBMCs or a T cell subset sorted from them (not recorded which). This TCR derives from a man aged 18 to 30 who had mild COVID-19 (a few samples of this study predate the infection). Cell type and time point are not known. The CDR3: CASSPDRALAFF. CDR3 in DNA: TGTGCCAGCAGTCCCGACAGGGCGCTCGCTTTCTTT.